This is a list of T cell receptor beta chains from one sample in a study of blood T cell repertoires in COVID-19. Profiled with immunoSEQ multiplex PCR; TCRdb holds only in-frame clones, not every one. There are around 250,000 clones in the sample; roughly nine tenths occur only once, and 0.95% to 1.5% lies in the top ten. The sequencing sample was made of PBMCs or T cells enriched from blood (not recorded which). Receptors originate from a human donor in a cohort exposed to, infected with or recovered from COVID-19 (not recorded which). The donor label of this sample is uncertain. Each CDR3 is given with its conserved first and last residue. The D gene is left open where the match is weak. Clone size is not always given. Where it is, it says once, few, many or a class for expanded clones.

J gene | D gene | clone size | V gene | CDR3 protein | CDR3 DNA
TRBJ2-2 | TRBD1 | NA | TRBV5-1 | CASHRGRATGELFF | TGCGCCAGCCACAGGGGGCGCGCAACGGGGGAGCTGTTTTTT
TRBJ1-2 | NA | NA | TRBV5-1 | CASSMGLNYGYTF | TGCGCCAGCAGCATGGGACTTAACTATGGCTACACCTTC
TRBJ1-1 | TRBD1 | NA | TRBV13 | CASSPDRGNTEAFF | TGTGCCAGCAGCCCCGACAGGGGGAACACTGAAGCTTTCTTT
TRBJ1-1 | NA | NA | TRBV6-5 | CASSYERETEAFF | TGTGCCAGCAGTTACGAGAGGGAGACTGAAGCTTTCTTT
TRBJ1-4 | TRBD1 | NA | TRBV25-1 | CASSEGQGAGVANEKLFF | TGTGCCAGCAGTGAAGGACAGGGGGCGGGAGTGGCTAATGAAAAACTGTTTTTT
TRBJ2-3 | NA | once | TRBV5-1 | CASSWGEAASTDTQYF | TGCGCCAGCAGCTGGGGGGAGGCTGCTAGCACAGATACGCAGTATTTT
TRBJ1-2 | NA | NA | TRBV10-3 | CAIRPFEQGSSGYTF | TGTGCCATCAGACCTTTCGAGCAGGGGAGTAGTGGCTACACCTTC
TRBJ1-2 | NA | NA | TRBV4-2 | CASSQDRGRNYGYTF | TGTGCCAGCAGCCAAGATCGAGGCAGAAACTATGGCTACACCTTC
TRBJ1-5 | NA | NA | TRBV19 | CASSKQGNQPQHF | TGTGCCAGTAGTAAGCAGGGCAATCAGCCCCAGCATTTT
TRBJ2-3 | NA | NA | TRBV7-3 | CASSLIAAYTDTQYF | TGTGCCAGCAGCTTAATAGCAGCCTACACAGATACGCAGTATTTT
TRBJ1-2 | TRBD1 | NA | TRBV7-9 | CASSAPGQGPNGYTF | TGTGCCAGCAGCGCTCCGGGACAGGGGCCCAATGGCTACACCTTC
TRBJ1-6 | TRBD1 | once | TRBV18 | CASSPGEGGAGTYNSPLHF | TGTGCCAGCTCTCCGGGGGAAGGGGGCGCAGGGACCTATAATTCACCCCTCCACTTT
TRBJ2-1 | NA | NA | TRBV11-2 | CASSLGRRLSSYNEQFF | TGTGCCAGCAGCTTAGGACGTCGACTGAGCTCCTACAATGAGCAGTTCTTC
TRBJ2-6 | TRBD1 | NA | TRBV27 | CASRPNPPRTGALSGANVLTF | TGTGCCAGCCGTCCCAATCCCCCTAGGACAGGGGCCCTCTCTGGGGCCAACGTCCTGACTTTC
TRBJ1-4 | NA | NA | TRBV11-2 | CASSLGAGYEKLFF | TGTGCCAGCAGCTTGGGAGCAGGATATGAAAAACTGTTTTTT
TRBJ1-4 | TRBD1 | NA | TRBV30 | CAWSQTTGRNEKLFF | TGTGCCTGGAGTCAAACGACAGGGCGGAATGAAAAACTGTTTTTT
TRBJ1-3 | NA | NA | TRBV7-9 | CATRLEPLSGNTIYF | TGTGCCACCCGCCTGGAGCCTCTCTCTGGAAACACCATATATTTT
TRBJ2-1 | NA | NA | TRBV4-1 | CASSQEPEGNEQFF | TGCGCCAGCAGCCAAGAGCCCGAGGGCAATGAGCAGTTCTTC
TRBJ2-2 | NA | NA | TRBV7-2 | CASSLTLAGELFF | TGTGCCAGCAGCTTAACTCTGGCCGGGGAGCTGTTTTTT
TRBJ1-6 | NA | NA | TRBV7-2 | CASSNLSYRPHNSPLHF | TGTGCCAGCAGCAATCTTAGCTACAGGCCCCATAATTCACCCCTCCACTTT
TRBJ1-5 | NA | NA | TRBV7-8 | CASSSRQGNQPQHF | TGTGCCAGCAGCTCCAGACAGGGCAATCAGCCCCAGCATTTT
TRBJ1-5 | NA | NA | TRBV9 | CASSVGNGLDQPQHF | TGTGCCAGCAGCGTAGGAAATGGACTGGATCAGCCCCAGCATTTT
TRBJ1-2 | TRBD1 | NA | TRBV29-1 | CSVSPGQVNYGYTF | TGCAGCGTTTCCCCGGGACAGGTCAACTATGGCTACACCTTC
TRBJ2-3 | NA | NA | TRBV9 | CASSASTDTQYF | TGTGCCAGCAGCGCGAGCACAGATACGCAGTATTTT
TRBJ2-2 | TRBD2 | NA | TRBV9 | CASSGESGGNTGELFF | TGTGCCAGCAGCGGGGAAAGCGGGGGGAACACCGGGGAGCTGTTTTTT
TRBJ1-2 | TRBD1 | once | TRBV28 | CASSLLGTGGHGYTF | TGTGCCAGCAGTTTATTGGGGACAGGGGGTCATGGCTACACCTTC
TRBJ1-1 | NA | NA | TRBV6-5 | CASSYSPGGNTEAFF | TGTGCCAGCAGTTACTCTCCGGGGGGAAACACTGAAGCTTTCTTT
TRBJ2-5 | TRBD2 | NA | TRBV11-2 | CASSFTSAQETQYF | TGTGCCAGCAGCTTCACTAGCGCCCAAGAGACCCAGTACTTC
TRBJ2-5 | TRBD2 | NA | TRBV19 | CASSIRLAGTQYF | TGTGCCAGTAGTATTCGGCTAGCGGGTACCCAGTACTTC
TRBJ1-2 | TRBD1 | NA | TRBV6-5 | CASSYRGQGEGYTF | TGTGCCAGCAGTTACAGGGGACAGGGTGAGGGCTACACCTTC